The 22 T cell receptor beta chains presented below share a single source sample, sequenced in a study of blood T cell repertoires in COVID-19. Here immunoSEQ multiplex PCR was the method, and the copy in TCRdb shows in-frame clones only, minus some. The data contain some 45,000 clones, nearly 80% of them singletons. The sample consisted of peripheral blood. Receptors were obtained from a man between 65 and 85 years old with acute or convalescent COVID-19.

This chain joins TRBV18 and TRBJ1-1, with D maybe TRBD1 (5 bases). The V gene lost 0 bases and the J gene lost 0 bases, with 8 bases spanning the gap. The CDR3 is 15 residues long. CDR1 is KGHSH, CDR2 LQKENI, per germline. CDR3 in amino acids: CASSPPTAMNTEAFF. The CDR3 nucleotides read TGTGCCAGCTCACCACCGACAGCCATGAACACTGAAGCTTTCTTT.

The chain uses TRBV4-3 and TRBJ1-5, with TRBD1 matching 10 bases. The V gene end was trimmed by 5 bases and the J gene end by 3 bases; junction bases not matched to a gene: 4. Germline V gene data show CDR1 as LGHNA and CDR2 as YSLEER. The CDR3 totals 15 residues. The CDR3 spells CASSATGGNNQPQHF. The CDR3 DNA sequence: TGCGCCAGCAGCGCGACAGGGGGCAACAATCAGCCCCAGCATTTT.

The gene calls are TRBV9 and TRBJ1-3; a possible D gene is TRBD1 (5 bases). Germline V gene lookup returns CDR1 SGDLS and CDR2 YYNGEE. There are 14 residues in the CDR3. The V gene lost 0 bases and the J gene lost 7 bases, with 11 bases spanning the gap. CDR3 amino acids: CASSVATGGNTIYF. CDR3 coding DNA: TGTGCCAGCAGCGTAGCTACGGGGGGGAACACCATATATTTT. Full variable domain (remainder filled in from reference TRBV9 and TRBJ1-3): DSGVTQTPKHLITATGQRVTLRCSPRSGDLSVYWYQQSLDQGLQFLIQYYNGEERAKGNILERFSAQQFPDLHSELNLSSLELGDSALYFCASSVATGGNTIYFGEGSWLTVV.

This clone was observed a few times. J is TRBJ1-3 and V is TRBV10-3; possible D gene TRBD1, 6 bases. The V gene's germline CDR1 is ENHRY and CDR2 SYGVKD. The CDR3 runs to 14 residues. Trimming took off 5 bases at V and 4 bases at J, with 12 bases between the two ends. CDR3 sequence reads: CAISSGQRGNTIYF. The CDR3 DNA follows: TGTGCCATCAGTTCGGGACAAAGGGGAAACACCATATATTTT.

The chain combines TRBV9 with TRBJ2-7; 8 positions match TRBD2. V lost 0 bases to trimming and J lost 6 bases; unmatched junction nucleotides: 5. This CDR3 is built from 14 residues. CDR1 SGDLS and CDR2 YYNGEE come from the germline V gene. Written as DNA, the CDR3 is TGTGCCAGCAGCGTAGCGGGGGGGCCGTCCGAGCAGTACTTC. It translates to CASSVAGGPSEQYF.

This clone occurred a few times. J is TRBJ1-1 and V is TRBV18, with D possibly TRBD1 on 6 matching bases. The CDR3 contains 13 residues. Germline V CDR1 and CDR2: KGHSH, LQKENI. V dropped 5 bases and J dropped 1 base, with 8 bases sitting between them. CDR3 in DNA: TGTGCCAGCTCAGGACAGCAGAACACTGAAGCTTTCTTT. Its translation: CASSGQQNTEAFF.

The V call is TRBV7-8, the J call TRBJ2-5; perhaps TRBD1 as D (6 bases). This CDR3 has 15 residues. Germline CDR1 SGHVS, CDR2 FQNEAQ. The V end lost 3 bases, the J end lost 1 base, and 12 bases lay between the germline ends. The CDR3 here is CASSFSRGGQETQYF. The DNA for the CDR3 is TGTGCCAGCAGCTTTTCCCGAGGGGGCCAAGAGACCCAGTACTTC.

This clone was seen more than once but under ten times. In nucleotides, the CDR3 is TGTGCCATCAGTGAGCAAGAGTACCAGCCCCAGCATTTT. Translation: CAISEQEYQPQHF. This chain joins TRBV10-3 and TRBJ1-5; D is uncertain. The length of the CDR3 is 13 residues. Trimming removed 2 bases at V and 7 bases at J, with 9 bases between. The germline CDR1 and CDR2 sequences are ENHRY and SYGVKD.

The genes are TRBV9 and TRBJ1-3; 10 nucleotides align to TRBD1. J was trimmed by 7 bases and V by 2 bases; bases with no gene match: 9. Germline V gene sequence: CDR1 SGDLS, CDR2 YYNGEE. The length of the CDR3 is 16 residues. CDR3 region: CASSVDPGQGWNTIYF. The CDR3 coding sequence is TGTGCCAGCAGCGTGGATCCGGGACAGGGGTGGAACACCATATATTTT.

The chain recombines TRBV5-6 with TRBJ1-4, with D possibly TRBD1 on 5 matching bases. Germline V lookup: CDR1 SGHDT, CDR2 YYEEEE. V was pared by 0 bases and J by 8 bases, with 11 bases between. CDR3 length: 14 amino acids. The CDR3 sequence: CASSLETVNEKLFF. Here the CDR3 DNA reads TGTGCCAGCAGCTTGGAGACAGTAAACGAAAAACTGTTTTTT.

V is TRBV15 and J is TRBJ1-5; TRBD1 is a possible D gene (6 bases). This CDR3 spans 16 amino acids. Germline loops: CDR1 LNHNV, CDR2 YYDKDF (reference sequence). Trimming stripped 0 bases from V and 4 bases from J, with 13 bases between. This CDR3 reads CATSREHGQQNQPQHF. CDR3 in DNA: TGTGCCACCAGCAGAGAACACGGACAGCAAAATCAGCCCCAGCATTTT. Combining the CDR3 with reference TRBV15 and TRBJ1-5 gives the whole variable domain DAMVIQNPRYQVTQFGKPVTLSCSQTLNHNVMYWYQQKSSQAPKLLFHYYDKDFNNEADTPDNFQSRRPNTSFCFLDIRSPGLGDTAMYLCATSREHGQQNQPQHFGDGTRLSIL.

The chain links TRBV7-9 to TRBJ1-1; D remains ambiguous. The CDR3 is 17 residues long. Looked up from germline, CDR1 is SEHNR and CDR2 is FQNEAQ (reference sequence). The germline V and J ends were trimmed by 8 bases and 0 bases, with 22 bases remaining between them. This chain's CDR3 is CASAKIGGMGMNTEAFF. CDR3 coding DNA: TGTGCCAGCGCAAAAATAGGAGGGATGGGGATGAACACTGAAGCTTTCTTT.

The V call is TRBV5-6, the J call TRBJ1-1, with D tentatively TRBD1 (5 bases). This CDR3 is 13 amino acids long. Germline V gives CDR1 SGHDT, CDR2 YYEEEE. V was trimmed by 1 base and J by 8 bases, leaving 12 bases between them. Here the CDR3 reads CASSLSPGYEAFF. The CDR3 DNA is TGTGCCAGCAGCTTGTCCCCAGGGTACGAAGCTTTCTTT.

The chain couples TRBV4-2 to TRBJ1-4; 7 nucleotides line up with TRBD1. Trimming took 5 bases from V and 6 from J; bases not matched to a gene: 3. Germline V gene lookup returns CDR1 LGHNA and CDR2 YNFKEQ. The CDR3 length is 13 residues. The CDR3 nucleotides are TGTGCCAGCAGCAGAGACAGGGATGAAAAACTGTTTTTT. Translated, it gives CASSRDRDEKLFF.

This sequence joins TRBV11-1 and TRBJ2-7; TRBD1 might be the D (7 bases). The CDR3 runs 14 residues. Germline lookup yields CDR1 SGHAT and CDR2 FQDESV (reference sequence). Between the trimmed V and J ends, which lost 5 bases and 2 bases, there was a span of 13 bases. The CDR3 protein is CASSIQGGPYEQYF. For the CDR3, the DNA is TGTGCCAGCAGCATCCAGGGGGGTCCCTACGAGCAGTACTTC.

The chain recombines TRBV10-3 with TRBJ1-1; 8 bases map to TRBD1. Germline V gives CDR1 ENHRY, CDR2 SYGVKD. The CDR3 has 13 amino acids. Unmatched junction bases numbered 7, after V lost 8 bases and J lost 5 bases. CDR3 sequence reads: CAIGPGTGTEAFF. The CDR3 nucleotides are TGTGCCATCGGGCCGGGGACAGGAACTGAAGCTTTCTTT.

The rearrangement links TRBV7-2 to TRBJ2-2, with D unclear. The CDR3 runs to 15 residues. Germline V gene lookup returns CDR1 SGHTA and CDR2 FQGNSA. With 6 bases removed from V and 1 base from J, the gap between germline ends came to 12 bases. CDR3 region: CASSPKAVNTGELFF. DNA for the CDR3: TGTGCCAGCAGTCCCAAAGCCGTGAACACCGGGGAGCTGTTTTTT.

CDR3 coding DNA: TGTGCCAGCAGCTTGAAGGTGGGGGCCCATCTAGATGAAAAACTGTTTTTT. Translation gives CASSLKVGAHLDEKLFF. This chain uses TRBV5-6 with TRBJ1-4, with D tentatively TRBD1 (6 bases). This CDR3 spans 17 amino acids. Deletions cut 1 base from V and 6 bases from J, with 19 bases between. Germline values: CDR1 SGHDT, CDR2 YYEEEE.

The J gene is TRBJ2-7, the V gene TRBV14; perhaps TRBD1 as D (5 bases). This CDR3 is 15 amino acids long. Looked up from germline, CDR1 is SGHDN and CDR2 is FVKESK. V was clipped by 4 bases and J by 0 bases, with 13 bases between them. This chain's CDR3 is CASSPIQGFSYEQYF. The CDR3 DNA follows: TGTGCCAGCAGCCCTATTCAGGGTTTCTCCTACGAGCAGTACTTC.

This rearrangement joins TRBV18 to TRBJ1-6, with 7 bases lining up with TRBD1. The CDR3 loop spans 13 amino acids. V dropped 8 bases and J dropped 9; count of bases not matched to a gene: 7. Germline V gene data show CDR1 as KGHSH and CDR2 as LQKENI. CDR3 nucleotides: TGTGCCAGCACCCGGGACAGCATTTCACCCCTCCACTTT. It codes for CASTRDSISPLHF. The full variable domain, rest sourced from reference TRBV18 and TRBJ1-6, is NAGVMQNPRHLVRRRGQEARLRCSPMKGHSHVYWYRQLPEEGLKFMVYLQKENIIDESGMPKERFSAEFPKEGPSILRIQQVVRGDSAAYFCASTRDSISPLHFGNGTRLTVT.

This CDR3 is CASSLGHETGGNEQFF. CDR3 coding DNA: TGCGCCAGCAGCTTGGGACACGAGACAGGGGGTAATGAGCAGTTCTTC. The genes are TRBV5-1 and TRBJ2-1; 9 positions agree with TRBD1. The ends lost 0 bases at V and 7 bases at J; junction bases unmatched: 8. In germline, CDR1 is SGHRS, CDR2 YFSETQ. The CDR3 totals 16 residues.

The genes are TRBV13 and TRBJ1-1; 8 positions agree with TRBD1. There are 14 residues in the CDR3. V lost 4 bases and J lost 3; bases outside the gene matches: 4. CDR1 and CDR2 from the germline V gene are PRHDT and FYEKMQ (reference sequence). Written as DNA, the CDR3 is TGTGCCAGCAGCTGGACAGGGAGGTACACTGAAGCTTTCTTT. Its protein product is CASSWTGRYTEAFF. Looking up the rest from reference TRBV13 and TRBJ1-1 gives the full variable domain: AAGVIQSPRHLIKEKRETATLKCYPIPRHDTVYWYQQGPGQDPQFLISFYEKMQSDKGSIPDRFSAQQFSDYHSELNMSSLELGDSALYFCASSWTGRYTEAFFGQGTRLTVV.